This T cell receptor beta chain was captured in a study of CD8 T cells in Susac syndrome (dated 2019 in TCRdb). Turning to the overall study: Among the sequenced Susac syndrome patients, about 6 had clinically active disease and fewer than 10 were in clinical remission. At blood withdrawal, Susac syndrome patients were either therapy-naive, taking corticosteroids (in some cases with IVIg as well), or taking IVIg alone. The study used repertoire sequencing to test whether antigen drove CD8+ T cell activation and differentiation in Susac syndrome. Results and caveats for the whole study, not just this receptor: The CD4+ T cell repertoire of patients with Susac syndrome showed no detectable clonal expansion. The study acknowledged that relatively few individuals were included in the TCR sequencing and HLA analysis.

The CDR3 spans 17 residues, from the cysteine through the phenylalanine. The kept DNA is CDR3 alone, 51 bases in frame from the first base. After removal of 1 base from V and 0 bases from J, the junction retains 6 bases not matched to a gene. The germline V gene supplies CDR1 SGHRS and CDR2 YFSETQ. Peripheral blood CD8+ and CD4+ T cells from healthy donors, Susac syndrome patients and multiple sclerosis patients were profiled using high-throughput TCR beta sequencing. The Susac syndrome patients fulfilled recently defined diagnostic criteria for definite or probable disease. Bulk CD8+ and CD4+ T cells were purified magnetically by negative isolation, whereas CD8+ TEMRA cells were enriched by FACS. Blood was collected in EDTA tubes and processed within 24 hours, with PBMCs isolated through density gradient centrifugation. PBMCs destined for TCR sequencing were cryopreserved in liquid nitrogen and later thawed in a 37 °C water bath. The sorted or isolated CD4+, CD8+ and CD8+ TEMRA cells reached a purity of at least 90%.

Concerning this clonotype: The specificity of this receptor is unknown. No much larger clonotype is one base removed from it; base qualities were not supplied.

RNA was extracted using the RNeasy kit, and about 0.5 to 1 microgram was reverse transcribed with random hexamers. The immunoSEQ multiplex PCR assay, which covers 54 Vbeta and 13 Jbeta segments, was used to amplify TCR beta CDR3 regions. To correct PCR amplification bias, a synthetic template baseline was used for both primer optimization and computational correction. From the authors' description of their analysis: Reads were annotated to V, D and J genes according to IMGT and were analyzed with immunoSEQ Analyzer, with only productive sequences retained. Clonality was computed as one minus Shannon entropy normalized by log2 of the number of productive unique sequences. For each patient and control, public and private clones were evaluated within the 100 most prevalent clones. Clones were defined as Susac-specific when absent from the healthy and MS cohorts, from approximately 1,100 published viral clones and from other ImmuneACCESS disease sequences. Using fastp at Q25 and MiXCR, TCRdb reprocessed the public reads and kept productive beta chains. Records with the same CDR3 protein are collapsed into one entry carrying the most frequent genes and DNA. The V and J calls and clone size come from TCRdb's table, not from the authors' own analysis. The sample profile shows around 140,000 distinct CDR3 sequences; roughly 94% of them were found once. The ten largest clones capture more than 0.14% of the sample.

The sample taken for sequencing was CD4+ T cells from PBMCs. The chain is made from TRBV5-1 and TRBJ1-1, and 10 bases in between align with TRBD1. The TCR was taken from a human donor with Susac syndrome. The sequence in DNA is TGCGCCAGCAGCTTGCACGACAGGGGGCGGATGAACACTGAAGCTTTCTTT. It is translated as CASSLHDRGRMNTEAFF. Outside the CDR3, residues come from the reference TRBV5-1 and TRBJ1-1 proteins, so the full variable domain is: KAGVTQTPRYLIKTRGQQVTLSCSPISGHRSVSWYQQTPGQGLQFLFEYFSETQRNKGNFPGRFSGRQFSNSRSEMNVSTLELGDSALYLCASSLHDRGRMNTEAFFGQGTRLTVV.